In this sample, the clone carrying this T cell receptor beta chain turned up many times. Its antigen is as yet unknown. Time point specified: persistent/refractory GD, antithyroid drugs over 5 years with positive TRAb. RNA extracted from PBMCs served as the sequencing template. By American Thyroid Association guidelines, Graves' disease was diagnosed in the cohort. The record originates from a study of regulatory T cells in long-lasting Graves disease. Overall study: Over 5 years of antithyroid drugs plus positive TSH receptor antibodies defined persistent Graves' disease.

The germline V gene has CDR1 SGHRS and CDR2 YFSETQ. V gave up 0 bases and J gave up 5 bases, with 11 bases separating them. The CDR3 has 14 amino acids. Arm-PCR with iRepertoire HTBI primers amplified the CDR3 regions for these TCR beta libraries. Methods used by the authors: Taken together, the samples had roughly 63 TRBV and roughly 14 TRBJ segments identified. A single record per CDR3 protein comes from TCRdb applying MiXCR to the multiplex PCR reads. TCRdb, not the authors, supplied the V and J calls. The sample carries about 290,000 distinct CDR3 sequences, roughly 21% recorded once. Overall study findings and caveats: Having only a small sample size may have limited accuracy.

This sequence joins TRBV5-1 and TRBJ1-1, with a possible D match to TRBD1 (5 bases). The receptor was derived from a female donor with Graves disease. The source was peripheral blood mononuclear cells (PBMCs), collected when the disease was refractory, from a patient treated with antithyroid drugs. CDR3 protein: CASSLGRWGTEAFF. The CDR3 coding sequence is TGCGCCAGCAGCTTGGGACGGTGGGGGACTGAAGCTTTCTTT.